One and the same sample provided the 31 T cell receptor beta chains below, sequenced in a study of cytomegalovirus exposure and HLA in healthy donors. The PCR ran on 60 Vbeta and 13 Jbeta primers. The table came from immunoSEQ multiplex PCR; TCRdb's copy has only in-frame clones and leaves some out. The sample includes about 170,000 clones, roughly 70% of them seen just once. The sample comprised PBMCs. The receptors were gathered from a woman aged 18-29 years in good health and CMV-seropositive.

The chain combines TRBV6-6 with TRBJ1-2; D uncertain. This CDR3 is built from 12 residues. From germline, CDR1 is MNHNY and CDR2 SVGAGI (reference sequence). V gave up 10 bases and J gave up 8 bases, with 17 bases separating them. CDR3 sequence: CATGGGLNGYTF. CDR3 DNA: TGTGCCACTGGCGGAGGCCTAAACGGCTACACCTTC.

The chain has TRBV20-1 and TRBJ2-7, with TRBD1 as a possible D gene (6 bases). The CDR3 has 11 residues. Trimming left V 4 bases short and J 7 bases short, with 11 bases between. Germline-derived CDR1 and CDR2 are DFQATT and SNEGSKA (reference sequence). DNA for the CDR3: TGCAGTGCTAATAACAGGGAAGAGCAGTACTTC. Translated, it gives CSANNREEQYF.

In its sample, this clone was seen a few times. The V and J genes are TRBV5-1 and TRBJ2-7, with 12 bases lining up with TRBD1. V shed 1 base, J shed 6 bases, and the junction held 5 bases outside the gene matches. This CDR3 region has 15 residues. Germline CDR1 is SGHRS and CDR2 is YFSETQ. In DNA, the CDR3 is TGCGCCAGCAGCTTGTGGGGACAGGGGGCGACCGAGCAGTACTTC. This codes for CASSLWGQGATEQYF.

A few counts support this clone. The chain recombines TRBV5-1 with TRBJ1-1; D unclear. V dropped 5 bases and J dropped 3 bases, with 11 bases sitting between them. Germline V gene data show CDR1 as SGHRS and CDR2 as YFSETQ. CDR3 length equals 13 residues. The CDR3 DNA follows: TGCGCCAGCAGTGATCCGGGGTACACTGAAGCTTTCTTT. This sequence encodes CASSDPGYTEAFF.

The chain uses TRBV7-2 and TRBJ1-6; 9 bases align to TRBD1. This CDR3 is 17 amino acids long. In germline, CDR1 is SGHTA, CDR2 FQGNSA. CDR3 loop: CATGQGPISSYNSPLHF. CDR3 bases: TGTGCAACCGGACAGGGGCCCATAAGCTCCTATAATTCACCCCTCCACTTT.

A single count supports this clone. This chain connects TRBV19 to TRBJ2-1; no firm D call. Germline V gives CDR1 LNHDA, CDR2 SQIVND (reference sequence). The CDR3 totals 14 residues. V was trimmed by 1 base and J by 4 bases, leaving 8 bases between them. The CDR3 DNA reads as TGTGCCAGTAGTATAGGTTTCCAGTACAATGAGCAGTTCTTC. Protein: CASSIGFQYNEQFF.

The chain combines TRBV7-3 with TRBJ2-5, with 8 bases aligning to TRBD2. The CDR3 has 15 residues. The germline V gene has CDR1 SGHTA and CDR2 FQGTGA. J gave up 2 bases and V 4 bases, and 6 bases lay outside the gene matches. The CDR3 sequence: CASSSGTRRQETQYF. As DNA, the CDR3 is TGTGCCAGCAGCTCCGGGACTAGGCGACAAGAGACCCAGTACTTC.

The table lists this clone with a count of one. The rearrangement links TRBV2 to TRBJ1-6, with D possibly matching TRBD1 (5 bases). V lost 5 bases and J 3 bases, leaving 17 bases between the germline ends. Germline lookup yields CDR1 SNHLY and CDR2 FYNNEI. The CDR3 runs to 17 residues. The CDR3 coding sequence is TGTGCCAGCAGTCTGGGGCCGCGAACCCTCTATAATTCACCCCTCCACTTT. It translates to CASSLGPRTLYNSPLHF.

This clone occurred a few times. The chain carries TRBV5-4 and TRBJ1-5; possible D gene TRBD1, 5 bases. V lost 2 bases and J 4 bases, leaving 10 bases between the germline ends. This CDR3 has 14 residues. In germline, CDR1 is SGHNT, CDR2 YYREEE (reference sequence). CDR3: CASSFGGANQPQHF. As DNA, the CDR3 is TGTGCCAGCAGCTTTGGAGGGGCAAATCAGCCCCAGCATTTT.

This clone was seen a few times. V is TRBV19 and J is TRBJ1-1, with TRBD1 matching over 7 bases. CDR3 length: 14 amino acids. Germline lookup yields CDR1 LNHDA and CDR2 SQIVND (reference sequence). The J segment lost 0 bases and the V segment lost 5 bases, leaving 3 bases of the junction unmatched. The CDR3 region has the DNA TGTGCCAGTAGTGTGACAGGGATGAACACTGAAGCTTTCTTT. Its translation is CASSVTGMNTEAFF.

J is TRBJ2-7 and V is TRBV27, with 7 bases fitting TRBD2. Unmatched junction bases numbered 0, after V lost 3 bases and J lost 1 base. The CDR3 spans 13 residues. The V gene's germline CDR1 is MNHEY and CDR2 SMNVEV (reference sequence). The CDR3: CASSLGGSYEQYF. For the CDR3, the DNA is TGTGCCAGCAGTTTGGGGGGGTCCTACGAGCAGTACTTC.

The genes are TRBV20-1 and TRBJ1-5; TRBD1 agrees at 8 bases. Germline CDR1 reads DFQATT; CDR2 reads SNEGSKA (reference sequence). The CDR3 has 11 residues. V lost 2 bases and J lost 14; bases outside the gene matches: 5. CDR3 loop: CSARTEGQEHF. The CDR3 nucleotides read TGCAGTGCTAGAACTGAGGGACAGGAGCATTTT.

V is TRBV28 and J is TRBJ1-6, with unresolved D. The length of the CDR3 is 15 residues. Trimming left V 6 bases short and J 7 bases short, with 16 bases between. Germline CDR1 MDHEN, CDR2 SYDVKM. The CDR3 DNA follows: TGTGCCAGCAGACCTCGACCTCCCGGGAATTCACCCCTCCACTTT. Its translation: CASRPRPPGNSPLHF.

V and J are TRBV2 and TRBJ1-1; 10 bases line up with TRBD1. Germline trimming cut 6 bases from V and 11 bases from J; bases unmatched to any gene: 12. The CDR3 has 14 amino acids. CDR1 is SNHLY, CDR2 FYNNEI, per germline. As DNA, the CDR3 is TGTGCCAGCAGACCCCGGACAGGGGGTTTGAGGGCTTTCTTT. It is translated as CASRPRTGGLRAFF.

In this sample, this clone turned up once. The J gene is TRBJ2-5, the V gene TRBV30; 11 positions agree with TRBD2. CDR1 GTSNPN and CDR2 SVGIG come from the germline V gene (reference sequence). This CDR3 is 18 amino acids long. J was trimmed by 1 base and V by 4 bases; bases with no gene match: 14. CDR3 nucleotide sequence: TGTGCCTGGACTCCATTAGCGGGGGGGCCGGGTTCCCAAGAGACCCAGTACTTC. Translating gives CAWTPLAGGPGSQETQYF.

In the case of this clone: Other DNA sequences in the sample encode the same CDR3. V and J are TRBV4-3 and TRBJ2-5, with TRBD1 identical over 9 bases. Germline CDR1 is LGHNA and CDR2 is YSLEER. CDR3 length: 15 residues. Unmatched junction bases numbered 5, after V lost 1 base and J lost 5 bases. The CDR3 is CASSQGTGGRETQYF. The CDR3 coding sequence is TGCGCCAGCAGCCAAGGAACAGGGGGCCGTGAGACCCAGTACTTC.

The chain combines TRBV6-5 with TRBJ1-1; tentatively, D is TRBD1 (6 bases). This CDR3 is 12 amino acids long. V was shortened by 5 bases and J by 7 bases, with 11 bases between the two germline ends. Per the germline V gene, CDR1 is MNHEY and CDR2 is SVGAGI. DNA of the CDR3: TGTGCCAGCAGTGATACAGGGAATGAAGCTTTCTTT. This translates into CASSDTGNEAFF.

CDR3 bases: TGTGCCAGCAGCCAAGATGGGGGGACTAGCGGGGAAGAGACCCAGTACTTC. Encoded protein: CASSQDGGTSGEETQYF. V is TRBV4-2 and J is TRBJ2-5, with 13 positions matching TRBD2. Per germline, CDR1 LGHNA and CDR2 YNFKEQ. After removal of 0 bases from V and 3 bases from J, the junction contained 4 bases not matched to a gene. The CDR3 is 17 amino acids.

V is TRBV7-3 and J is TRBJ2-7; D is uncertain. Germline V gene sequence: CDR1 SGHTA, CDR2 FQGTGA. The CDR3 covers 16 residues. V shed 2 bases and J shed 4 bases, with 18 bases lying between them. The CDR3 region has the DNA TGTGCCAGCAGCTTAGGCCTGACACCCGGTGGTTACGAGCAGTACTTC. Encoded protein: CASSLGLTPGGYEQYF.

This sequence joins TRBV18 and TRBJ2-6; D gene ambiguous. Trimming cost V 1 base and J 4 bases, with 11 bases left between them. This CDR3 contains 16 residues. Germline values: CDR1 KGHSH, CDR2 LQKENI. The CDR3 coding sequence is TGTGCCAGCTCACCACTATCGGAGCCCGGGGCCAACGTCCTGACTTTC. It yields the protein CASSPLSEPGANVLTF.

This clone was detected only a few times. The chain uses TRBV7-9 and TRBJ2-7, with 10 bases identical to TRBD1. V trimming: 5 bases; J trimming: 7 bases; junction bases outside the gene matches: 5. The CDR3 sequence is 13 residues long. CDR1 and CDR2 (germline): SEHNR, FQNEAQ (reference sequence). For the CDR3, the DNA is TGTGCCAGCAGCAAGGGACAGGGGTGGGAGCAGTACTTC. Amino acids: CASSKGQGWEQYF.

This clone has only a few counts. CDR3 nucleotides: TGTGCCTGGAGCCGGGACTCGAATGAAAAACTGTTTTTT. Translated, it gives CAWSRDSNEKLFF. The chain joins TRBV30 to TRBJ1-4, with a weak D call TRBD1 (5 bases). Per germline, CDR1 GTSNPN and CDR2 SVGIG (reference sequence). The V and J ends lost 3 bases and 5 bases respectively, with 10 bases between them. CDR3 length: 13 amino acids.

This clone was found once. This chain connects TRBV19 to TRBJ1-2; 7 bases are a match to TRBD1. The CDR3 totals 17 residues. The germline V gene encodes CDR1 LNHDA and CDR2 SQIVND (reference sequence). V was clipped by 5 bases and J by 4 bases; unmatched bases: 16. The CDR3: CASSPLDRLDPFYGYTF. The DNA for the CDR3 is TGTGCCAGTAGTCCCCTGGACAGGCTCGACCCATTCTATGGCTACACCTTC.

This sequence joins TRBV19 and TRBJ2-7; TRBD1 matches at 8 bases. The J segment lost 5 bases and the V segment lost 4 bases, leaving 4 bases of the junction unmatched. Germline values: CDR1 LNHDA, CDR2 SQIVND (reference sequence). The CDR3 is made up of 13 amino acids. The CDR3 region is CASSTDRGDEQYF. The CDR3, as DNA: TGTGCCAGTAGTACAGACAGGGGCGACGAGCAGTACTTC.

The chain is built from TRBV5-1 and TRBJ2-7, with D possibly being TRBD1 (5 bases). Trimming took 2 bases from V and 3 from J, leaving 15 bases between them. This CDR3 spans 15 amino acids. Per germline, CDR1 SGHRS and CDR2 YFSETQ. The CDR3: CASSLSAQDIYEQYF. CDR3 DNA: TGCGCCAGCAGCTTATCAGCACAGGATATCTACGAGCAGTACTTC.

This clone has just a few counts. This rearrangement joins TRBV19 to TRBJ1-5; TRBD1 matches at 8 bases. V was clipped by 6 bases and J by 4 bases; unmatched bases: 8. The length of the CDR3 is 15 residues. CDR1 is LNHDA and CDR2 is SQIVND in the germline V gene (reference sequence). DNA of the CDR3: TGTGCCAGTAGCCTGGGACAGGTCCTGAATCAGCCCCAGCATTTT. Translation gives CASSLGQVLNQPQHF. The variable domain in full, with the rest retrieved from reference TRBV19 and TRBJ1-5, is DGGITQSPKYLFRKEGQNVTLSCEQNLNHDAMYWYRQDPGQGLRLIYYSQIVNDFQKGDIAEGYSVSREKKESFPLTVTSAQKNPTAFYLCASSLGQVLNQPQHFGDGTRLSIL.

The chain combines TRBV7-6 with TRBJ2-2; weak D call: TRBD2 (6 bases). Germline values: CDR1 SGHVS, CDR2 FNYEAQ. The CDR3 runs to 16 residues. V was pared by 1 base and J by 4 bases, with 13 bases between. The CDR3 spells CASSLVREAPTGELFF. The CDR3, as DNA: TGTGCCAGCAGCTTAGTTAGGGAGGCCCCCACCGGGGAGCTGTTTTTT.

V usage is TRBV4-1 and J usage is TRBJ2-1, with 7 bases matching TRBD1. V trimming: 0 bases; J trimming: 13 bases; junction bases outside the gene matches: 12. CDR1 is MGHRA and CDR2 is YSYEKL in the germline V gene. The CDR3 is 15 residues long. CDR3 residues: CASSQDGETGFGQFF. DNA of the CDR3: TGCGCCAGCAGCCAAGATGGGGAGACAGGGTTTGGACAGTTCTTC.

The genes are TRBV11-2 and TRBJ2-5, with D perhaps matching TRBD1 (6 bases). The CDR3 covers 14 residues. Germline V gives CDR1 SGHAT, CDR2 FQNNGV. V was shortened by 5 bases and J by 3 bases, with 13 bases between the two germline ends. The CDR3 region is CASSGGLFKETQYF. Here the CDR3 DNA reads TGTGCCAGCAGCGGGGGCCTATTTAAAGAGACCCAGTACTTC.

This clone was found a few times. V and J are TRBV7-3 and TRBJ1-1; TRBD1 is a possible D gene (5 bases). The CDR3 runs 14 residues. Germline lookup yields CDR1 SGHTA and CDR2 FQGTGA. Deletions cut 5 bases from V and 0 bases from J, with 10 bases between. The CDR3 is CASSPGDLNTEAFF. The CDR3 DNA follows: TGTGCCAGCAGCCCGGGGGACCTGAACACTGAAGCTTTCTTT.

The table lists this clone with a few counts. The chain combines TRBV5-6 with TRBJ1-2; 7 bases map to TRBD1. The germline V gene has CDR1 SGHDT and CDR2 YYEEEE. The CDR3 covers 16 residues. V was pared by 3 bases and J by 4 bases, with 12 bases of the junction left unmatched. CDR3 DNA sequence: TGTGCCAGCAGCTCCCTTGGGTTACAGGGGAGCTATGGCTACACCTTC. Translated: CASSSLGLQGSYGYTF. The full variable domain, completed using reference TRBV5-6 and TRBJ1-2, is DAGVTQSPTHLIKTRGQQVTLRCSPKSGHDTVSWYQQALGQGPQFIFQYYEEEERQRGNFPDRFSGHQFPNYSSELNVNALLLGDSALYLCASSSLGLQGSYGYTFGSGTRLTVV.